This T cell receptor (beta chain) stems from a study of T cells in Graves' hyperthyroidism and ophthalmopathy. Study-level findings and limits: Most clonotypes that expanded in the thyroid above 0.001 also showed up in blood.

V gave up 4 bases and J gave up 1 base, with 7 bases separating them. The germline CDR1 and CDR2 sequences are GTSNPN and SVGIG (reference sequence). This CDR3 region has 12 residues. This clonotype occurred many times. What it recognizes is unknown. There were TCR beta CDR3 regions amplified from RNA transcripts. The HTBI set primed first-round TCR CDR3 RT-PCR. Via MiXCR, TCRdb re-called the multiplex PCR reads, giving one row per CDR3 protein. This sample has 490,000 or so distinct CDR3 sequences, with 15% to 20% found just once. Fresh peripheral blood, around 9.2 ml of it, supplied the PBMCs. The sequencing input was blood. The V and J genes are TRBV30 and TRBJ1-2; no firm D call. This sequence originates from a man between 35 and 55 years old with Graves' ophthalmopathy. The DNA of the CDR3 is TGTGCCTGGACACCTCTTAACTATGGCTACACCTTC. Translation gives CAWTPLNYGYTF.